These 13 T cell receptor beta chains came from one sample sequenced in a study of OX40 agonist ivuxolimab in advanced cancers. Produced via immunoSEQ multiplex PCR; TCRdb's table is partial and in-frame only. The sample consists of approximately 70,000 clones, 85% of them appearing once. Specimen: CD4+ or CD8+ T cells sorted from blood, collected in a trial of the OX40 agonist ivuxolimab. Every receptor here comes from an adult with an advanced solid tumor such as melanoma, head and neck, liver or kidney cancer.

CDR3 DNA: TGTGCCAGCAGTCTCCCTCAGGGTAATGAAAAACTGTTTTTT. Residues: CASSLPQGNEKLFF. The J gene is TRBJ1-4, the V gene TRBV28, with D possibly being TRBD1 (5 bases). The germline V and J ends were trimmed by 5 bases and 4 bases, with 11 bases remaining between them. CDR3 length: 14 amino acids. Germline CDR1 is MDHEN and CDR2 is SYDVKM.

The chain links TRBV5-4 to TRBJ1-4; 7 bases are a match to TRBD1. This CDR3 comprises 16 residues. The V gene's germline CDR1 is SGHNT and CDR2 YYREEE (reference sequence). J lost 5 bases, V lost 3 bases, and 10 bases had no gene match. CDR3 in amino acids: CASSSGAGQKNEKLFF. As DNA, the CDR3 is TGTGCCAGCAGCTCCGGCGCGGGACAGAAGAATGAAAAACTGTTTTTT.

The rearrangement uses TRBV27 and TRBJ2-3; perhaps TRBD2 as D (5 bases). The V and J ends lost 5 bases and 2 bases respectively, with 14 bases between them. Per germline, CDR1 MNHEY and CDR2 SMNVEV (reference sequence). The CDR3 runs 15 residues. The CDR3 loop is CASSPPGSPTDTQYF. As DNA, the CDR3 is TGTGCCAGCAGTCCCCCGGGATCCCCCACAGATACGCAGTATTTT.

CDR3 nucleotide sequence: TGCGCCAGCAGCTTGGACGGGACCGCAGATACGCAGTATTTT. This encodes CASSLDGTADTQYF. V and J are TRBV5-1 and TRBJ2-3; D is possibly TRBD1 or TRBD2 (5 bases each). Germline V lookup: CDR1 SGHRS, CDR2 YFSETQ. V lost 0 bases and J lost 4, with 9 bases in between. The length of the CDR3 is 14 residues.

The chain couples TRBV7-3 to TRBJ2-1, with 8 positions matching TRBD2. The CDR3 length is 15 residues. The J segment lost 6 bases and the V segment lost 3 bases, leaving 7 bases of the junction unmatched. Germline CDR1 and CDR2: SGHTA and FQGTGA. Here the CDR3 DNA reads TGTGCCAGCAGCTTTAACGGGAGGGCCCTCAATGAGCAGTTCTTC. This gives the protein CASSFNGRALNEQFF.

CDR3 coding DNA: TGTGCCAGCAGCCACGGGACAGGGGAGTCCCCTGGCTACACCTTC. As protein: CASSHGTGESPGYTF. The rearrangement uses TRBV5-4 and TRBJ1-2; the match to TRBD1 covers 10 bases. Germline lookup yields CDR1 SGHNT and CDR2 YYREEE (reference sequence). CDR3 length: 15 amino acids. Trimming at V came to 4 bases and at J to 7 bases, leaving 10 bases not matched to a gene.

The rearrangement uses TRBV10-1 and TRBJ2-3; D uncertain. Trimming took off 9 bases at V and 2 bases at J, with 15 bases between the two ends. This CDR3 region has 14 residues. In germline, CDR1 is WNHNN, CDR2 SYGVQD (reference sequence). The CDR3 sequence: CASSKGDPTDTQYF. In DNA form, the CDR3 reads TGCGCCAGTTCAAAGGGCGACCCCACAGATACGCAGTATTTT.

The chain has TRBV7-8 and TRBJ2-3, with 7 bases fitting TRBD2. V lost 4 bases and J lost 1; bases outside the gene matches: 11. The germline V gene encodes CDR1 SGHVS and CDR2 FQNEAQ. The CDR3 is 17 residues long. CDR3 in amino acids: CASSSGRAGIRTDTQYF. CDR3 bases: TGTGCCAGCAGCTCTGGGAGGGCGGGAATACGCACAGATACGCAGTATTTT.

The chain links TRBV5-1 to TRBJ1-5; possible D gene TRBD1, 5 bases. Germline V lookup: CDR1 SGHRS, CDR2 YFSETQ. CDR3 length: 13 residues. V gave up 4 bases and J gave up 1 base, with 6 bases separating them. The CDR3 is CASSRDSNQPQHF. The CDR3 bases are TGCGCCAGCAGCCGGGACAGCAATCAGCCCCAGCATTTT.

This sequence joins TRBV2 and TRBJ2-7; TRBD2 matches at 8 bases. This CDR3 region has 15 residues. Germline V gene data show CDR1 as SNHLY and CDR2 as FYNNEI. The junction had 11 bases not matched to a gene; V was cut back by 6 bases and J by 4 bases. The CDR3 bases are TGTGCCAGCAGCCTTAGCGGGACCGGAGTGTACGAGCAGTACTTC. Encoded protein: CASSLSGTGVYEQYF.

The rearrangement links TRBV6-1 to TRBJ2-7; the D gene is possibly TRBD1 (5 bases). Trimming removed 5 bases from V and 6 bases from J, with 8 bases in between. This CDR3 contains 11 residues. CDR1 and CDR2 from the germline V gene are MNHNS and SASEGT. Written as DNA, the CDR3 is TGTGCCAGCAGTTTAGGGGTCGAGCAGTACTTC. This translates into CASSLGVEQYF.

CDR3 nucleotide sequence: TGTGCCAGCAGTTTCCGGTTAACTGAAGCTTTCTTT. It encodes CASSFRLTEAFF. The rearrangement uses TRBV6-5 and TRBJ1-1; D is undetermined. The V gene's germline CDR1 is MNHEY and CDR2 SVGAGI. CDR3 length equals 12 residues. Trimming pared 4 bases from V and 5 bases from J, leaving 8 bases between.

The genes are TRBV7-6 and TRBJ1-4; D ambiguous. Germline V gene data show CDR1 as SGHVS and CDR2 as FNYEAQ. Trimming shortened V by 8 bases and J by 8 bases, and 21 bases separated the two germline ends. The CDR3 is 15 residues long. The CDR3 sequence: CASGPGVVDYEKLFF. The CDR3 coding sequence is TGTGCCAGCGGTCCGGGAGTCGTAGATTACGAAAAACTGTTTTTT. Variable domain in full (rest from reference TRBV7-6 and TRBJ1-4): GAGVSQSPRYKVTKRGQDVALRCDPISGHVSLYWYRQALGQGPEFLTYFNYEAQQDKSGLPNDRFSAERPEGSISTLTIQRTEQRDSAMYRCASGPGVVDYEKLFFGSGTQLSVL.